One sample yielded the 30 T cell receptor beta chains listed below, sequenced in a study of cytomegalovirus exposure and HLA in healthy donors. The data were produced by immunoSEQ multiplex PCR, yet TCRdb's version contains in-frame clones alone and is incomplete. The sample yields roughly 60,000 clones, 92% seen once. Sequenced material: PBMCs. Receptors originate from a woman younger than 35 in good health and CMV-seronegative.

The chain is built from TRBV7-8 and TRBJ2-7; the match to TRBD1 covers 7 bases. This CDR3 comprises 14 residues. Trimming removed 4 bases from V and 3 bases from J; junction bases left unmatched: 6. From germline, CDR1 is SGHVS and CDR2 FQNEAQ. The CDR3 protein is CASSSRQGRYEQYF. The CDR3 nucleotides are TGTGCCAGCAGCTCCCGACAGGGTCGCTACGAGCAGTACTTC.

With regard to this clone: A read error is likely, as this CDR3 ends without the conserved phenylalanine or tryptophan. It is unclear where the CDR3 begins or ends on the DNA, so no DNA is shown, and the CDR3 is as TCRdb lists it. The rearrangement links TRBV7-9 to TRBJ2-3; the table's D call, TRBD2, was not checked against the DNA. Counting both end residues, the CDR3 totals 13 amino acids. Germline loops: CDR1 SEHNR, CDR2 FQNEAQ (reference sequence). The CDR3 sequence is CASSLDGTQGLAG.

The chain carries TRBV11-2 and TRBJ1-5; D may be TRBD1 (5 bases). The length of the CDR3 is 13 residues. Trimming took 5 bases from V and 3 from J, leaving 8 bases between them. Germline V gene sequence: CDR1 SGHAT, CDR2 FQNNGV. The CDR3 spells CASSRQFNQPQHF. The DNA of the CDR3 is TGTGCCAGCAGCCGACAGTTCAATCAGCCCCAGCATTTT.

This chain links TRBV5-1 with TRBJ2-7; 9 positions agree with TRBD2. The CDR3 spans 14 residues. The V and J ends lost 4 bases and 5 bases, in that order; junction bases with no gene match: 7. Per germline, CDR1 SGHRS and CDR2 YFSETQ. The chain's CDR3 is CASSRREGPHEQYF. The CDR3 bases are TGCGCCAGCAGCCGGCGGGAGGGCCCCCACGAGCAGTACTTC.

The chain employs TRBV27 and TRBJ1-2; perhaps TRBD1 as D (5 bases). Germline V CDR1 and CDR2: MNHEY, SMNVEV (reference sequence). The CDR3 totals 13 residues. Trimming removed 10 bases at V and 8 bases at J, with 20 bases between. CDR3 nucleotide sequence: TGTGCCACCACTTCAGGGCCCCCTTGGGGCTACACCTTC. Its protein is CATTSGPPWGYTF.

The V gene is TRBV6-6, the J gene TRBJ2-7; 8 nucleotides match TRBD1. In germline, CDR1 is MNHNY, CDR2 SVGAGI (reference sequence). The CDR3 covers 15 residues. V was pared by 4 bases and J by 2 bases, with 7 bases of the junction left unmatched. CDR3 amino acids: CASSFSGGDPYEQYF. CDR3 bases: TGTGCCAGCAGTTTCTCAGGGGGCGATCCCTACGAGCAGTACTTC.

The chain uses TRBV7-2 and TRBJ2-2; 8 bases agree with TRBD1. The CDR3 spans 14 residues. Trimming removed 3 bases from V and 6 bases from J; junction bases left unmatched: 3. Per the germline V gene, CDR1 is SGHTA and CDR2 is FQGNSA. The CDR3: CASSLGQASGELFF. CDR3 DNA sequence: TGTGCCAGCAGCTTGGGACAGGCATCCGGGGAGCTGTTTTTT.

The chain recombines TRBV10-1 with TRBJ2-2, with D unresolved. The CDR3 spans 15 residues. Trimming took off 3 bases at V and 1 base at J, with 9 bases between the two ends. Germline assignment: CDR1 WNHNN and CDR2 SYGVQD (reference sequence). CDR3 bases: TGCGCCAGCAGTGATGATCTAGTGAACACCGGGGAGCTGTTTTTT. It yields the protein CASSDDLVNTGELFF.

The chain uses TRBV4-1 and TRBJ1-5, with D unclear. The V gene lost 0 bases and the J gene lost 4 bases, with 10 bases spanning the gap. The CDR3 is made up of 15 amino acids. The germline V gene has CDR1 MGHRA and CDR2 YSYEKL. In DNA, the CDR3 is TGCGCCAGCAGCCAAGAGATAACGGGGAATCAGCCCCAGCATTTT. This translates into CASSQEITGNQPQHF.

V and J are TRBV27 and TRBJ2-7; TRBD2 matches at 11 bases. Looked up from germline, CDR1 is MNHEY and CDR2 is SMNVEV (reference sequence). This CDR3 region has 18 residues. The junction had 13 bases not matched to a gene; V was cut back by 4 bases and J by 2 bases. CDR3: CASSSRLAGPLTPYEQYF. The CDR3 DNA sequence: TGTGCCAGCAGTTCCAGACTAGCGGGGCCTTTAACTCCCTACGAGCAGTACTTC.

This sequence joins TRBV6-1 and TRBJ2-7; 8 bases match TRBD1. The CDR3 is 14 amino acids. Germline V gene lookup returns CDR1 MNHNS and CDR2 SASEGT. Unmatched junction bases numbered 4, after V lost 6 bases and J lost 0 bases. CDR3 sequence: CASRGTGRSYEQYF. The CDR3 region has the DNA TGTGCCAGCAGGGGGACAGGACGCTCCTACGAGCAGTACTTC.

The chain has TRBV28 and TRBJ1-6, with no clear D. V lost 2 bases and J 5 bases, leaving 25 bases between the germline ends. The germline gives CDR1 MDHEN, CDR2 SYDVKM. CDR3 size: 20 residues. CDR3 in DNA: TGTGCCAGCAGTTTAATCAGTAGCGGACTTTACCCCACAGATAATTCACCCCTCCACTTT. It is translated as CASSLISSGLYPTDNSPLHF.

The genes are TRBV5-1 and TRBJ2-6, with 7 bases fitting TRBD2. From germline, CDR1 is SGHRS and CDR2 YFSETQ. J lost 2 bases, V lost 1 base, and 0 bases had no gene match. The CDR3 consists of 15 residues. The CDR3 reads CASSLSGTGANVLTF. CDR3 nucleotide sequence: TGCGCCAGCAGCTTGAGCGGGACTGGGGCCAACGTCCTGACTTTC.

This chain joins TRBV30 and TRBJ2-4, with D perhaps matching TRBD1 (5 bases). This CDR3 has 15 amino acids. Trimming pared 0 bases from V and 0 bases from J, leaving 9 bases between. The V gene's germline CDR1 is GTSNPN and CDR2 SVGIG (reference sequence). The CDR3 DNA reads TGTGCCTGGAGTGTCCCACAGGTAGCCAAAAACATTCAGTACTTC. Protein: CAWSVPQVAKNIQYF.

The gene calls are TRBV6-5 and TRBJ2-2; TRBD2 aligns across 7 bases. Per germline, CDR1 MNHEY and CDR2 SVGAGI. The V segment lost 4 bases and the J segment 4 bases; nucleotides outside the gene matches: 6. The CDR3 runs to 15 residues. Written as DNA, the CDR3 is TGTGCCAGCAGTTTAACGGTAGCGGGCACCGGGGAGCTGTTTTTT. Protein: CASSLTVAGTGELFF.

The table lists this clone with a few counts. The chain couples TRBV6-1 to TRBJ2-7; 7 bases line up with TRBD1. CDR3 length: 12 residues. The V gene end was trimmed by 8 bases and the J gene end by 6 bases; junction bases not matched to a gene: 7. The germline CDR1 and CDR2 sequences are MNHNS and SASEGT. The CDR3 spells CASGDRVSEQYF. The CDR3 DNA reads TGTGCCAGCGGAGACAGGGTCAGCGAGCAGTACTTC.

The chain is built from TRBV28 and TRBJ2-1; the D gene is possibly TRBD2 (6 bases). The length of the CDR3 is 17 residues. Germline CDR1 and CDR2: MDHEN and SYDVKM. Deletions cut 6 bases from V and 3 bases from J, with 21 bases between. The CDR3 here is CASSFSHLAKLYNEQFF. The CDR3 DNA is TGTGCCAGCAGCTTCTCTCACCTAGCGAAGCTCTACAATGAGCAGTTCTTC. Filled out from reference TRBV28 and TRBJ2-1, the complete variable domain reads DVKVTQSSRYLVKRTGEKVFLECVQDMDHENMFWYRQDPGLGLRLIYFSYDVKMKEKGDIPEGYSVSREKKERFSLILESASTNQTSMYLCASSFSHLAKLYNEQFFGPGTRLTVL.

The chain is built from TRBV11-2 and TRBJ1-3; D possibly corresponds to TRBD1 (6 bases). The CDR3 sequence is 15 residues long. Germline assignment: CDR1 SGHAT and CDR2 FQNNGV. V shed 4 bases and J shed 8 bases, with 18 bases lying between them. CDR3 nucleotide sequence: TGTGCCAGCAGCTCAACCTTGGACAGAGATGACACCATATATTTT. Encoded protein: CASSSTLDRDDTIYF.

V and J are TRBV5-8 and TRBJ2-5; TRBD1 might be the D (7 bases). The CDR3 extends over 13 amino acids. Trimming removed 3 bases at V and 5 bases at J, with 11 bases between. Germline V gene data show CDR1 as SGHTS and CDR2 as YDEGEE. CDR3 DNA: TGTGCCAGCAGCTCACAGGGGAGGGAGACCCAGTACTTC. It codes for CASSSQGRETQYF.

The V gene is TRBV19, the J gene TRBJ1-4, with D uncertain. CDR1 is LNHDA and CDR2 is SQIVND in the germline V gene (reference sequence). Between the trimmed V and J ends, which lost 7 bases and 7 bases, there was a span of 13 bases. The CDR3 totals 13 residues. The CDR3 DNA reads TGTGCCAGTACCCAACTCGTCGGTGAAAAACTGTTTTTT. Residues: CASTQLVGEKLFF.

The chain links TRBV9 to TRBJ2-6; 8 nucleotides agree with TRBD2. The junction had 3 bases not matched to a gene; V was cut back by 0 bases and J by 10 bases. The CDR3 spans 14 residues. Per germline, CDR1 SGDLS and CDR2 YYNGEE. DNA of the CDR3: TGTGCCAGCAGCGTAGCGGGGGGGCCTAACGTCCTGACTTTC. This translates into CASSVAGGPNVLTF.

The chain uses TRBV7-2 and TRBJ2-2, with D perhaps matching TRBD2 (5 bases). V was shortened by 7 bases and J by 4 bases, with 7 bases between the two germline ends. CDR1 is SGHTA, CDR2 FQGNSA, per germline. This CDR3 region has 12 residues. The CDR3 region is CASTTSTGELFF. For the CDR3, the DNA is TGTGCCAGCACTACTAGCACCGGGGAGCTGTTTTTT.

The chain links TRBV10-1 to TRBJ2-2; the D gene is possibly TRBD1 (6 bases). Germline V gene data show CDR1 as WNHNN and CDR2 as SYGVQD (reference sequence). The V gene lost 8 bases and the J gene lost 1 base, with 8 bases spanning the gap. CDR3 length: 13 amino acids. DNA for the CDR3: TGCGCCAGCTTGGACAGGAACACCGGGGAGCTGTTTTTT. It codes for CASLDRNTGELFF.

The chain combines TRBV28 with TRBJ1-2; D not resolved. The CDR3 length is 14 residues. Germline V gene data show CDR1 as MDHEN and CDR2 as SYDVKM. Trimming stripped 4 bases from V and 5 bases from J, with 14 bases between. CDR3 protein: CASSYARGDYGYTF. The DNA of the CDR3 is TGTGCCAGCAGTTACGCGCGGGGTGATTATGGCTACACCTTC.

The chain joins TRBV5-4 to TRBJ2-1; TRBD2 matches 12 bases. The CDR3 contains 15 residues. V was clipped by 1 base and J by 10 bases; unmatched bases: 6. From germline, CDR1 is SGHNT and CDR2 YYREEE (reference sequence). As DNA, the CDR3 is TGTGCCAGCAGCTTGTTTCTAGCGGGAGGGCTAGAGCAGTTCTTC. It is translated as CASSLFLAGGLEQFF.

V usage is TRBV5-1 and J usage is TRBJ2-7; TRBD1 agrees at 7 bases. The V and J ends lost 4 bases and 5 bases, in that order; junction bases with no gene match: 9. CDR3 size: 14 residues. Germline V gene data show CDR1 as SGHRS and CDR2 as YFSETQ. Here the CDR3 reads CASSPETGFDEQYF. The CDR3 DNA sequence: TGCGCCAGCAGCCCCGAGACAGGGTTCGACGAGCAGTACTTC.

The CDR3 bases are TGTGCCAGCAGAACTGACAGGGCCTATAGCAATCAGCCCCAGCATTTT. It yields the protein CASRTDRAYSNQPQHF. V is TRBV2 and J is TRBJ1-5, with 7 bases identical to TRBD1. Germline lookup yields CDR1 SNHLY and CDR2 FYNNEI. Trimming at V came to 6 bases and at J to 0 bases, leaving 8 bases not matched to a gene. This CDR3 is 16 amino acids long.

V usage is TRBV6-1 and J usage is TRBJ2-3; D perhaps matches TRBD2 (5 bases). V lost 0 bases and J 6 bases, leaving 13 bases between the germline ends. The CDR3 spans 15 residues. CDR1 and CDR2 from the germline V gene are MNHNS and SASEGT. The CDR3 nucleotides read TGTGCCAGCAGTGAAGCGGGGAGAAGGGCCGATACGCAGTATTTT. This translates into CASSEAGRRADTQYF.

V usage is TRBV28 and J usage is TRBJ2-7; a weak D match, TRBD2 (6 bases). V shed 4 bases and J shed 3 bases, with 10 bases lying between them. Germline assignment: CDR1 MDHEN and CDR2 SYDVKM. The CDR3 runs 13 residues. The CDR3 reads CASSSQGGYEQYF. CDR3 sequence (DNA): TGTGCCAGCAGTTCTCAGGGAGGCTACGAGCAGTACTTC. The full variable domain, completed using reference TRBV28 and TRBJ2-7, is DVKVTQSSRYLVKRTGEKVFLECVQDMDHENMFWYRQDPGLGLRLIYFSYDVKMKEKGDIPEGYSVSREKKERFSLILESASTNQTSMYLCASSSQGGYEQYFGPGTRLTVT.

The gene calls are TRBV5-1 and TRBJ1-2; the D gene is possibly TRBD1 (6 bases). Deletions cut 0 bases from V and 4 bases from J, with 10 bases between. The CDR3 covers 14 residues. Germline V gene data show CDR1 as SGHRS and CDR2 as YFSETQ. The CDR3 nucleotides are TGCGCCAGCAGCTTGGGGGACACCAGCTATGGCTACACCTTC. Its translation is CASSLGDTSYGYTF.